This is a list of T cell receptor beta chains from one sample in a study of cytomegalovirus exposure and HLA in healthy donors. Clones were read by immunoSEQ multiplex PCR, and TCRdb kept only the in-frame ones, dropping some. The repertoire holds more than 150,000 clones, with about four fifths as singletons. Sequenced: PBMCs. These receptor sequences come from a woman aged 25-40 years in good health and CMV-seropositive. CDR3s include the opening cysteine and the closing phenylalanine or tryptophan. Fields, in order: V gene, J gene, D gene, clone size, CDR3 DNA, CDR3 protein. The D gene is left open where the match is weak. Clone size is shown for a subset of rows, as once, few, many or a class of expanded clone.

V: TRBV27
J: TRBJ2-2
D: NA
size: NA
DNA: TGTGCCAGCAGTTCGGCGGGATTCCGGGAGCTGTTTTTT
CDR3: CASSSAGFRELFF

V: TRBV6-5
J: TRBJ1-1
D: NA
size: few
DNA: TGTGCCAGCAGCCAGACAGACACTGAAGCTTTCTTT
CDR3: CASSQTDTEAFF

V: TRBV10-3
J: TRBJ1-3
D: NA
size: NA
DNA: TGTGCCATCAGTGCCCGCGGGAGTCAGCTTGGAAACACCATATATTTT
CDR3: CAISARGSQLGNTIYF

V: TRBV2
J: TRBJ2-3
D: TRBD1
size: few
DNA: TGTGCCAGCAAGGGAAGGACAGGGGGCACAGATACGCAGTATTTT
CDR3: CASKGRTGGTDTQYF

V: TRBV7-8
J: TRBJ2-1
D: TRBD2
size: NA
DNA: TGTGCCAGCAGCTTAGTCCTAGCGGGGGGGCTACTACGCAATGAGCAGTTCTTC
CDR3: CASSLVLAGGLLRNEQFF

V: TRBV6-5
J: TRBJ2-7
D: NA
size: few
DNA: TGTGCCAGCAGTCTATCAGGGAAAGACTCCTACGAGCAGTACTTC
CDR3: CASSLSGKDSYEQYF

V: TRBV27
J: TRBJ1-2
D: NA
size: once
DNA: TGTGCCAGCAGGCTAATCGGGGATTCCTATGGCTACACCTTC
CDR3: CASRLIGDSYGYTF

V: TRBV10-3
J: TRBJ1-2
D: NA
size: NA
DNA: TGTGCCATCAGTGTCGGGGGGGAAGCTAACTATGGCTACACCTTC
CDR3: CAISVGGEANYGYTF

V: TRBV13
J: TRBJ2-7
D: TRBD1
size: NA
DNA: TGTGCCAGCAGCTCGACAGGGCGGGACGAGCAGTACTTC
CDR3: CASSSTGRDEQYF

V: TRBV2
J: TRBJ2-5
D: TRBD1
size: NA
DNA: TGTGCCAGCTTCTCCGGGACAGGTATACAGACCCAGTACTTC
CDR3: CASFSGTGIQTQYF

V: TRBV14
J: TRBJ2-1
D: TRBD1
size: NA
DNA: TGTGCCAGCAGCCGATACATTTCGACAGGGATCGGGAATGAGCAGTTCTTC
CDR3: CASSRYISTGIGNEQFF

V: TRBV28
J: TRBJ2-7
D: NA
size: few
DNA: TGTGCCAGCAGGGCCGGAGATTTTTCGGGCTACGAGCAGTACTTC
CDR3: CASRAGDFSGYEQYF

V: TRBV4-3
J: TRBJ1-2
D: NA
size: NA
DNA: TGCGCCAGCAGCCAAGATGTCGGAGGGCCTAACTATGGCTACACCTTC
CDR3: CASSQDVGGPNYGYTF

V: TRBV6-5
J: TRBJ2-7
D: TRBD2
size: NA
DNA: TGTGCCAGCAGTTACAGGGTAGCGGGGCCCTACGAGCAGTACTTC
CDR3: CASSYRVAGPYEQYF

V: TRBV27
J: TRBJ2-7
D: NA
size: NA
DNA: TGTGCCAGCAGTTTATCTTTCGGGGGAGGGGGAGCTTGCGAGCAGTACTTC
CDR3: CASSLSFGGGGACEQYF

V: TRBV7-2
J: TRBJ2-1
D: NA
size: NA
DNA: TGTGCAACCGGGGAGAGCTCCTACAATGAGCAGTTCTTC
CDR3: CATGESSYNEQFF

V: TRBV7-9
J: TRBJ1-1
D: NA
size: few
DNA: TGTGCCAGCAGCGGCGGGACTACGAACACTGAAGCTTTCTTT
CDR3: CASSGGTTNTEAFF

V: TRBV27
J: TRBJ1-1
D: NA
size: NA
DNA: TGTGCCAGCAGAAGAGTCAACACTGAAGCTTTCTTT
CDR3: CASRRVNTEAFF

V: TRBV19
J: TRBJ2-1
D: NA
size: NA
DNA: TGTGCCAGTAGGAGTCGACAGAGTTCGAACAATGAGCAGTTCTTC
CDR3: CASRSRQSSNNEQFF

V: TRBV7-9
J: TRBJ2-2
D: NA
size: NA
DNA: TGTGCCAGCAGCTTAGCCGTGAACACCGGGGAGCTGTTTTTT
CDR3: CASSLAVNTGELFF

V: TRBV7-9
J: TRBJ1-1
D: NA
size: NA
DNA: TGTGCCAGCAGCTTAAACATTATTAACACTGAAGCTTTCTTT
CDR3: CASSLNIINTEAFF

V: TRBV28
J: TRBJ2-3
D: TRBD2
size: NA
DNA: TGTGCCAGCAGTTTCCCGCGAGGGGGAGCGGGAGTATTAGATACGCAGTATTTT
CDR3: CASSFPRGGAGVLDTQYF

V: TRBV5-6
J: TRBJ2-7
D: NA
size: NA
DNA: TGTGCCAGCAGCTTCGGCGGATACGAGCAGTACTTC
CDR3: CASSFGGYEQYF

V: TRBV27
J: TRBJ2-7
D: NA
size: NA
DNA: TGTGCCAGCAGTTTATCGGAGTCAGGGGCCTACGAGCAGTACTTC
CDR3: CASSLSESGAYEQYF

V: TRBV28
J: TRBJ2-7
D: NA
size: NA
DNA: TGTGCCAGCAGGAACAGGCCCCACGAGCAGTACTTC
CDR3: CASRNRPHEQYF

V: TRBV29-1
J: TRBJ2-2
D: TRBD2
size: NA
DNA: TGCAGCGCCCAGTTAGCGGGGAACACCGGGGAGCTGTTTTTT
CDR3: CSAQLAGNTGELFF

V: TRBV11-2
J: TRBJ2-1
D: NA
size: NA
DNA: TGTGCCAGCAGCTTAGGGCTTGTTTACAATGAGCAGTTCTTC
CDR3: CASSLGLVYNEQFF

V: TRBV19
J: TRBJ1-4
D: NA
size: NA
DNA: TGTGCCAGTAGTCCCTGGACAGCAACTAATGAAAAACTGTTTTTT
CDR3: CASSPWTATNEKLFF

V: TRBV11-3
J: TRBJ2-5
D: NA
size: NA
DNA: TGTGCCAGCAGCTTAGCGCCTAGCCAAGAGACCCAGTACTTC
CDR3: CASSLAPSQETQYF

V: TRBV7-2
J: TRBJ1-3
D: TRBD1
size: NA
DNA: TGTGCCAGCAGTTTAACACCGGGACAGGGGACGAACACCATATATTTT
CDR3: CASSLTPGQGTNTIYF

V: TRBV29-1
J: TRBJ1-1
D: TRBD1
size: NA
DNA: TGCAGCGCTGAAGGACAGGGGAAAAACACTGAAGCTTTCTTT
CDR3: CSAEGQGKNTEAFF

V: TRBV7-9
J: TRBJ2-1
D: TRBD2
size: NA
DNA: TGTGCCAGCAGCCCCAAAGGGCTAGCGGGGTTTAATGAGCAGTTCTTC
CDR3: CASSPKGLAGFNEQFF

V: TRBV11-2
J: TRBJ2-1
D: TRBD2
size: once
DNA: TGTGCCAGCAGCCGAGACAGCGGGACCCCTTCCGGGCAGTTCTTC
CDR3: CASSRDSGTPSGQFF